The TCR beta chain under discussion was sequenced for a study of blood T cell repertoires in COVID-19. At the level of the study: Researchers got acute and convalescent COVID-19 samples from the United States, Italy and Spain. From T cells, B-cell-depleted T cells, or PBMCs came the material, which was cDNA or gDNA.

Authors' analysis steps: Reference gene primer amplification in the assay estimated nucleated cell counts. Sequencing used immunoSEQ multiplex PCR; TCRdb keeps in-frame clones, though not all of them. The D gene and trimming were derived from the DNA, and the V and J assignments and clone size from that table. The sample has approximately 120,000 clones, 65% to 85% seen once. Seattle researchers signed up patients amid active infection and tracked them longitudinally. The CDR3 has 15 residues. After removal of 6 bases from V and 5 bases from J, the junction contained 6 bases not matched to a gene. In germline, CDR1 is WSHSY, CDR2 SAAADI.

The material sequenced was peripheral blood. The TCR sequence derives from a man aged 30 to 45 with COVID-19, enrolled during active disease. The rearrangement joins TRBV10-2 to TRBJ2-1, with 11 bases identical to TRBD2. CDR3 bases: TGCGCCAGCAGCCGACTAGCGGGGATCCACAATGAGCAGTTCTTC. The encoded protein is CASSRLAGIHNEQFF.